These 16 T cell receptor beta chains were all obtained from the same sample, sequenced in a study of cytomegalovirus exposure and HLA in healthy donors. PCR employed 60 Vbeta and 13 Jbeta primers. Method: immunoSEQ multiplex PCR; TCRdb's copy keeps in-frame clones and lacks some. The sample holds under 300,000 clones, over 70% seen once. What was sequenced was PBMCs. The receptors come from a woman in her sixties or seventies in good health and CMV-seropositive.

The chain combines TRBV5-1 with TRBJ1-1; no firm D call. The CDR3 has 14 amino acids. V lost 3 bases and J 4 bases, leaving 13 bases between the germline ends. The germline gives CDR1 SGHRS, CDR2 YFSETQ. CDR3 protein: CASSSYAQATEAFF. For the CDR3, the DNA is TGCGCCAGCAGCTCATACGCTCAGGCCACTGAAGCTTTCTTT.

This clone has just a few counts. The J gene is TRBJ2-2, the V gene TRBV7-3, with 7 bases lining up with TRBD2. The trim removed 1 base at V and 3 bases at J, leaving 23 bases unmatched. This CDR3 region has 22 residues. Germline assignment: CDR1 SGHTA and CDR2 FQGTGA. The CDR3 sequence is CASSLKFWGGSKAQQDTGELFF. As DNA, the CDR3 is TGTGCCAGCAGCTTAAAGTTTTGGGGCGGGAGTAAAGCACAACAAGACACCGGGGAGCTGTTTTTT.

The V call is TRBV18, the J call TRBJ2-7; TRBD1 matches 9 bases. The ends lost 5 bases at V and 5 bases at J; junction bases unmatched: 7. CDR1 is KGHSH and CDR2 is LQKENI in the germline V gene. The CDR3 covers 14 residues. The CDR3 DNA follows: TGTGCCAGCTCATCGCCGGGACAGGGACACGAGCAGTACTTC. Protein: CASSSPGQGHEQYF.

V and J are TRBV19 and TRBJ1-4, with D hard to call. The CDR3 loop spans 15 amino acids. V shed 6 bases and J shed 5 bases, with 16 bases lying between them. From germline, CDR1 is LNHDA and CDR2 SQIVND (reference sequence). In DNA form, the CDR3 reads TGTGCCAGTAGCTTATTCACAGAGATAAATGAAAAACTGTTTTTT. The encoded protein is CASSLFTEINEKLFF. Full variable domain (outside the CDR3, taken from reference TRBV19 and TRBJ1-4): DGGITQSPKYLFRKEGQNVTLSCEQNLNHDAMYWYRQDPGQGLRLIYYSQIVNDFQKGDIAEGYSVSREKKESFPLTVTSAQKNPTAFYLCASSLFTEINEKLFFGSGTQLSVL.

This chain connects TRBV18 to TRBJ1-1; D call uncertain. Per the germline V gene, CDR1 is KGHSH and CDR2 is LQKENI. The germline V and J ends were trimmed by 4 bases and 4 bases, with 13 bases remaining between them. The CDR3 totals 14 residues. The CDR3 region has the DNA TGTGCCAGCTCACTCGCGGTTACACTCACTGAAGCTTTCTTT. Protein product: CASSLAVTLTEAFF. Based on the CDR3 plus reference TRBV18 and TRBJ1-1, the full variable domain is NAGVMQNPRHLVRRRGQEARLRCSPMKGHSHVYWYRQLPEEGLKFMVYLQKENIIDESGMPKERFSAEFPKEGPSILRIQQVVRGDSAAYFCASSLAVTLTEAFFGQGTRLTVV.

A single count supports this clone. The chain uses TRBV4-1 and TRBJ1-3; no clear D gene. V was clipped by 0 bases and J by 0 bases, with 6 bases between them. CDR3 length: 15 residues. The germline CDR1 and CDR2 sequences are MGHRA and YSYEKL. CDR3 in amino acids: CASSQDRLSGNTIYF. CDR3 nucleotide sequence: TGCGCCAGCAGCCAAGACAGACTCTCTGGAAACACCATATATTTT.

This clone has a handful of counts. Other DNA variants within this sample encode the same CDR3. This chain connects TRBV7-9 to TRBJ2-1, with no clear D. CDR1 and CDR2 (germline): SEHNR, FQNEAQ (reference sequence). The germline V and J ends were trimmed by 3 bases and 7 bases, with 4 bases remaining between them. This CDR3 is built from 11 residues. The CDR3 sequence is CASSLRNEQFF. The CDR3 region has the DNA TGTGCCAGCAGCTTGAGGAATGAGCAGTTCTTC.

The V call is TRBV6-5, the J call TRBJ2-1; D unresolved. The CDR3 has 13 residues. Germline CDR1 is MNHEY and CDR2 is SVGAGI. Between the trimmed V and J ends, which lost 7 bases and 0 bases, there was a span of 7 bases. CDR3 DNA sequence: TGTGCCAGCAAGGAGAGCTCCTACAATGAGCAGTTCTTC. The encoded protein is CASKESSYNEQFF.

This sequence joins TRBV18 and TRBJ2-5, with 7 bases aligning to TRBD1. Germline CDR1 KGHSH, CDR2 LQKENI. The V gene end was trimmed by 6 bases and the J gene end by 5 bases; junction bases not matched to a gene: 6. The CDR3 has 13 residues. CDR3 residues: CASSPTGMETQYF. The CDR3 coding sequence is TGTGCCAGCTCGCCGACAGGGATGGAGACCCAGTACTTC.

The V call is TRBV19, the J call TRBJ2-6; D might be TRBD2 (5 bases). CDR3 length equals 15 residues. Germline V CDR1 and CDR2: LNHDA, SQIVND (reference sequence). V was cut by 3 bases and J by 3 bases, with 9 bases left in between. CDR3 DNA sequence: TGTGCCAGTAGTATCCTAGGAGGTGGGGCCAACGTCCTGACTTTC. Translation gives CASSILGGGANVLTF.

The rearrangement uses TRBV2 and TRBJ1-5; no firm D call. V lost 5 bases and J lost 5, with 10 bases in between. The germline V gene encodes CDR1 SNHLY and CDR2 FYNNEI. This CDR3 is built from 13 residues. For the CDR3, the DNA is TGTGCCAGCAGTCCCCGACTAGATCAGCCCCAGCATTTT. Translation gives CASSPRLDQPQHF.

This chain joins TRBV19 and TRBJ1-1; no clear D. This CDR3 region has 18 residues. CDR1 LNHDA and CDR2 SQIVND come from the germline V gene (reference sequence). V was pared by 6 bases and J by 0 bases, with 23 bases between. This chain's CDR3 is CASSDSPYAVSLNTEAFF. The CDR3 bases are TGTGCCAGTAGCGATAGCCCGTACGCCGTCTCTCTGAACACTGAAGCTTTCTTT.

The chain couples TRBV6-5 to TRBJ2-3; 7 bases line up with TRBD2. Germline-derived CDR1 and CDR2 are MNHEY and SVGAGI. The trim removed 7 bases at V and 4 bases at J, leaving 8 bases unmatched. This CDR3 has 14 residues. CDR3: CASILRRGADTQYF. The CDR3 coding sequence is TGTGCCAGCATCTTACGACGGGGGGCAGATACGCAGTATTTT.

This clone was detected only a few times. This chain connects TRBV6-5 to TRBJ2-6, with a possible D match to TRBD2 (6 bases). V was clipped by 8 bases and J by 2 bases, with 13 bases between them. Germline V gives CDR1 MNHEY, CDR2 SVGAGI. The CDR3 runs to 15 residues. For the CDR3, the DNA is TGTGCCAGCTTAGCAGGGACTGCTGGGGCCAACGTCCTGACTTTC. Its protein is CASLAGTAGANVLTF.

The chain combines TRBV4-1 with TRBJ2-2, with 14 positions matching TRBD2. The J segment lost 2 bases and the V segment lost 3 bases, leaving 5 bases of the junction unmatched. This CDR3 is 18 amino acids long. Germline CDR1 MGHRA, CDR2 YSYEKL. The CDR3 loop is CASSQGLAGVLNTGELFF. CDR3 in DNA: TGCGCCAGCAGCCAGGGACTAGCGGGAGTTCTCAACACCGGGGAGCTGTTTTTT.

This chain uses TRBV6-1 with TRBJ1-1; D perhaps matches TRBD1 (6 bases). Trimming removed 5 bases from V and 3 bases from J, with 16 bases in between. The CDR3 extends over 15 amino acids. CDR1 is MNHNS, CDR2 SASEGT, per germline. Here the CDR3 reads CASSRWTAGDTEAFF. The CDR3 DNA sequence: TGTGCCAGCAGTCGATGGACGGCAGGGGACACTGAAGCTTTCTTT.